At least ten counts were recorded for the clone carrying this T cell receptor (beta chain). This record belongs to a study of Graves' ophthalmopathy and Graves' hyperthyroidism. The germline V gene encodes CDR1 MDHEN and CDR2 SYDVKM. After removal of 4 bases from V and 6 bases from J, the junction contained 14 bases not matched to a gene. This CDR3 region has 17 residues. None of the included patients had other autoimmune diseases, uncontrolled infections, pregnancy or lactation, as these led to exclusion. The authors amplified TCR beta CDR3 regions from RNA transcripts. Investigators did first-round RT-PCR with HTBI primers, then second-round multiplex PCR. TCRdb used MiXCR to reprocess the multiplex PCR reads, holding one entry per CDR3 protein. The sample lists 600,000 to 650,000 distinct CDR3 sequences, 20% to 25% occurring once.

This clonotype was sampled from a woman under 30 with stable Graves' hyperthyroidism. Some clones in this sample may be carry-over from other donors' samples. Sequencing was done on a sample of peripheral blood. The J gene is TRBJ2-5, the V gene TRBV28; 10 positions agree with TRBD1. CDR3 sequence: CASSSSPGTGAGKTQYF. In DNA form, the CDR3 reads TGTGCCAGCAGTTCGAGCCCCGGGACAGGGGCCGGAAAGACCCAGTACTTC.